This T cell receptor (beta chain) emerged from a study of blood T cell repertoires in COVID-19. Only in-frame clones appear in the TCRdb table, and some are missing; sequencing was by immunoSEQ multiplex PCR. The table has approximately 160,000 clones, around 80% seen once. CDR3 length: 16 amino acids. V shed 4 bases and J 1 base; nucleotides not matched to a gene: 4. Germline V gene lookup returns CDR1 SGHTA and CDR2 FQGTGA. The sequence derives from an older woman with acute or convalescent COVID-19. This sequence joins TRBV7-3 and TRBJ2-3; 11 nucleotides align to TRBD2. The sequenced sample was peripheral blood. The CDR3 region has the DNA TGTGCCAGCAGCTCGAGACTAGCGGGGCGCACAGATACGCAGTATTTT. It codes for CASSSRLAGRTDTQYF.